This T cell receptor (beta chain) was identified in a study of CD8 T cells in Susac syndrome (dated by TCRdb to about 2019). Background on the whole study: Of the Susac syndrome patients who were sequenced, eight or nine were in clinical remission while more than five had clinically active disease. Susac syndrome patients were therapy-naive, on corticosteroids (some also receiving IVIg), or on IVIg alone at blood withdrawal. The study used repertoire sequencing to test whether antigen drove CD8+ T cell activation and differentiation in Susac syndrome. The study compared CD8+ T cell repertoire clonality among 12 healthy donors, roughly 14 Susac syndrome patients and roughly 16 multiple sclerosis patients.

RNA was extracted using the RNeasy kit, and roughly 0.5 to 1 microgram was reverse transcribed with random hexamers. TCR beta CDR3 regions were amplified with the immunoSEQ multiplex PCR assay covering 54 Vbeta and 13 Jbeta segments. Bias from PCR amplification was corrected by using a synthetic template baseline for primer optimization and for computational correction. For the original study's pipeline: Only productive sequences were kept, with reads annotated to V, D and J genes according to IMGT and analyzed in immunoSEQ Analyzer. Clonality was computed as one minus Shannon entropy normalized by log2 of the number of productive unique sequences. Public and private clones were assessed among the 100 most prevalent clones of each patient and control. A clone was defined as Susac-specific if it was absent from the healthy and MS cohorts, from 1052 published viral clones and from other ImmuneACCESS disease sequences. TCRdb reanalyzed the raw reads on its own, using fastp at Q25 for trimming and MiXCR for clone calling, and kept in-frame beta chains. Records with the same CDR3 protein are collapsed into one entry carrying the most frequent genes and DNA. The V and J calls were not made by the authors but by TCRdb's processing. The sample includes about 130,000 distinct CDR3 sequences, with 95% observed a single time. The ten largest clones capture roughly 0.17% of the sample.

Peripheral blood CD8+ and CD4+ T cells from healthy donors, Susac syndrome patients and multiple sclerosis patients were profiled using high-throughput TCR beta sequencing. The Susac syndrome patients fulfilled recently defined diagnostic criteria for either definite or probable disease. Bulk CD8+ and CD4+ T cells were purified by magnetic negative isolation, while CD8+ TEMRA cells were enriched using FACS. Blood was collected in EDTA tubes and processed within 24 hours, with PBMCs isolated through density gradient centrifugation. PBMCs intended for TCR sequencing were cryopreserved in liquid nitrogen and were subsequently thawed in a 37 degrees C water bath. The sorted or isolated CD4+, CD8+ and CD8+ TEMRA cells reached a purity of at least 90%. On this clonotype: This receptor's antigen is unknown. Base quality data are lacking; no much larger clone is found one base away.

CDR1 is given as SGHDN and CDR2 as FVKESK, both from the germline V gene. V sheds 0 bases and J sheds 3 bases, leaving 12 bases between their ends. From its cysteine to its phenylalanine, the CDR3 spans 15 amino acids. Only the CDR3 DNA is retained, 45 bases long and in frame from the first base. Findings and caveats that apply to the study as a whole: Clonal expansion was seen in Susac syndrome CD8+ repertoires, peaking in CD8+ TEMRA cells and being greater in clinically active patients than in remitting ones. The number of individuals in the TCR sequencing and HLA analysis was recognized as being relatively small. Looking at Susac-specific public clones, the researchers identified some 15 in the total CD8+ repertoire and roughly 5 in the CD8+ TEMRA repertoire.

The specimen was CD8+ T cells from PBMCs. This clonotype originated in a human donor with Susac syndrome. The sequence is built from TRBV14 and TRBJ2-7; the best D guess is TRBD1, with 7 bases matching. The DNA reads TGTGCCAGCAGCCAAGATGGGGGGACAGTCTACGAGCAGTACTTC. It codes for CASSQDGGTVYEQYF.